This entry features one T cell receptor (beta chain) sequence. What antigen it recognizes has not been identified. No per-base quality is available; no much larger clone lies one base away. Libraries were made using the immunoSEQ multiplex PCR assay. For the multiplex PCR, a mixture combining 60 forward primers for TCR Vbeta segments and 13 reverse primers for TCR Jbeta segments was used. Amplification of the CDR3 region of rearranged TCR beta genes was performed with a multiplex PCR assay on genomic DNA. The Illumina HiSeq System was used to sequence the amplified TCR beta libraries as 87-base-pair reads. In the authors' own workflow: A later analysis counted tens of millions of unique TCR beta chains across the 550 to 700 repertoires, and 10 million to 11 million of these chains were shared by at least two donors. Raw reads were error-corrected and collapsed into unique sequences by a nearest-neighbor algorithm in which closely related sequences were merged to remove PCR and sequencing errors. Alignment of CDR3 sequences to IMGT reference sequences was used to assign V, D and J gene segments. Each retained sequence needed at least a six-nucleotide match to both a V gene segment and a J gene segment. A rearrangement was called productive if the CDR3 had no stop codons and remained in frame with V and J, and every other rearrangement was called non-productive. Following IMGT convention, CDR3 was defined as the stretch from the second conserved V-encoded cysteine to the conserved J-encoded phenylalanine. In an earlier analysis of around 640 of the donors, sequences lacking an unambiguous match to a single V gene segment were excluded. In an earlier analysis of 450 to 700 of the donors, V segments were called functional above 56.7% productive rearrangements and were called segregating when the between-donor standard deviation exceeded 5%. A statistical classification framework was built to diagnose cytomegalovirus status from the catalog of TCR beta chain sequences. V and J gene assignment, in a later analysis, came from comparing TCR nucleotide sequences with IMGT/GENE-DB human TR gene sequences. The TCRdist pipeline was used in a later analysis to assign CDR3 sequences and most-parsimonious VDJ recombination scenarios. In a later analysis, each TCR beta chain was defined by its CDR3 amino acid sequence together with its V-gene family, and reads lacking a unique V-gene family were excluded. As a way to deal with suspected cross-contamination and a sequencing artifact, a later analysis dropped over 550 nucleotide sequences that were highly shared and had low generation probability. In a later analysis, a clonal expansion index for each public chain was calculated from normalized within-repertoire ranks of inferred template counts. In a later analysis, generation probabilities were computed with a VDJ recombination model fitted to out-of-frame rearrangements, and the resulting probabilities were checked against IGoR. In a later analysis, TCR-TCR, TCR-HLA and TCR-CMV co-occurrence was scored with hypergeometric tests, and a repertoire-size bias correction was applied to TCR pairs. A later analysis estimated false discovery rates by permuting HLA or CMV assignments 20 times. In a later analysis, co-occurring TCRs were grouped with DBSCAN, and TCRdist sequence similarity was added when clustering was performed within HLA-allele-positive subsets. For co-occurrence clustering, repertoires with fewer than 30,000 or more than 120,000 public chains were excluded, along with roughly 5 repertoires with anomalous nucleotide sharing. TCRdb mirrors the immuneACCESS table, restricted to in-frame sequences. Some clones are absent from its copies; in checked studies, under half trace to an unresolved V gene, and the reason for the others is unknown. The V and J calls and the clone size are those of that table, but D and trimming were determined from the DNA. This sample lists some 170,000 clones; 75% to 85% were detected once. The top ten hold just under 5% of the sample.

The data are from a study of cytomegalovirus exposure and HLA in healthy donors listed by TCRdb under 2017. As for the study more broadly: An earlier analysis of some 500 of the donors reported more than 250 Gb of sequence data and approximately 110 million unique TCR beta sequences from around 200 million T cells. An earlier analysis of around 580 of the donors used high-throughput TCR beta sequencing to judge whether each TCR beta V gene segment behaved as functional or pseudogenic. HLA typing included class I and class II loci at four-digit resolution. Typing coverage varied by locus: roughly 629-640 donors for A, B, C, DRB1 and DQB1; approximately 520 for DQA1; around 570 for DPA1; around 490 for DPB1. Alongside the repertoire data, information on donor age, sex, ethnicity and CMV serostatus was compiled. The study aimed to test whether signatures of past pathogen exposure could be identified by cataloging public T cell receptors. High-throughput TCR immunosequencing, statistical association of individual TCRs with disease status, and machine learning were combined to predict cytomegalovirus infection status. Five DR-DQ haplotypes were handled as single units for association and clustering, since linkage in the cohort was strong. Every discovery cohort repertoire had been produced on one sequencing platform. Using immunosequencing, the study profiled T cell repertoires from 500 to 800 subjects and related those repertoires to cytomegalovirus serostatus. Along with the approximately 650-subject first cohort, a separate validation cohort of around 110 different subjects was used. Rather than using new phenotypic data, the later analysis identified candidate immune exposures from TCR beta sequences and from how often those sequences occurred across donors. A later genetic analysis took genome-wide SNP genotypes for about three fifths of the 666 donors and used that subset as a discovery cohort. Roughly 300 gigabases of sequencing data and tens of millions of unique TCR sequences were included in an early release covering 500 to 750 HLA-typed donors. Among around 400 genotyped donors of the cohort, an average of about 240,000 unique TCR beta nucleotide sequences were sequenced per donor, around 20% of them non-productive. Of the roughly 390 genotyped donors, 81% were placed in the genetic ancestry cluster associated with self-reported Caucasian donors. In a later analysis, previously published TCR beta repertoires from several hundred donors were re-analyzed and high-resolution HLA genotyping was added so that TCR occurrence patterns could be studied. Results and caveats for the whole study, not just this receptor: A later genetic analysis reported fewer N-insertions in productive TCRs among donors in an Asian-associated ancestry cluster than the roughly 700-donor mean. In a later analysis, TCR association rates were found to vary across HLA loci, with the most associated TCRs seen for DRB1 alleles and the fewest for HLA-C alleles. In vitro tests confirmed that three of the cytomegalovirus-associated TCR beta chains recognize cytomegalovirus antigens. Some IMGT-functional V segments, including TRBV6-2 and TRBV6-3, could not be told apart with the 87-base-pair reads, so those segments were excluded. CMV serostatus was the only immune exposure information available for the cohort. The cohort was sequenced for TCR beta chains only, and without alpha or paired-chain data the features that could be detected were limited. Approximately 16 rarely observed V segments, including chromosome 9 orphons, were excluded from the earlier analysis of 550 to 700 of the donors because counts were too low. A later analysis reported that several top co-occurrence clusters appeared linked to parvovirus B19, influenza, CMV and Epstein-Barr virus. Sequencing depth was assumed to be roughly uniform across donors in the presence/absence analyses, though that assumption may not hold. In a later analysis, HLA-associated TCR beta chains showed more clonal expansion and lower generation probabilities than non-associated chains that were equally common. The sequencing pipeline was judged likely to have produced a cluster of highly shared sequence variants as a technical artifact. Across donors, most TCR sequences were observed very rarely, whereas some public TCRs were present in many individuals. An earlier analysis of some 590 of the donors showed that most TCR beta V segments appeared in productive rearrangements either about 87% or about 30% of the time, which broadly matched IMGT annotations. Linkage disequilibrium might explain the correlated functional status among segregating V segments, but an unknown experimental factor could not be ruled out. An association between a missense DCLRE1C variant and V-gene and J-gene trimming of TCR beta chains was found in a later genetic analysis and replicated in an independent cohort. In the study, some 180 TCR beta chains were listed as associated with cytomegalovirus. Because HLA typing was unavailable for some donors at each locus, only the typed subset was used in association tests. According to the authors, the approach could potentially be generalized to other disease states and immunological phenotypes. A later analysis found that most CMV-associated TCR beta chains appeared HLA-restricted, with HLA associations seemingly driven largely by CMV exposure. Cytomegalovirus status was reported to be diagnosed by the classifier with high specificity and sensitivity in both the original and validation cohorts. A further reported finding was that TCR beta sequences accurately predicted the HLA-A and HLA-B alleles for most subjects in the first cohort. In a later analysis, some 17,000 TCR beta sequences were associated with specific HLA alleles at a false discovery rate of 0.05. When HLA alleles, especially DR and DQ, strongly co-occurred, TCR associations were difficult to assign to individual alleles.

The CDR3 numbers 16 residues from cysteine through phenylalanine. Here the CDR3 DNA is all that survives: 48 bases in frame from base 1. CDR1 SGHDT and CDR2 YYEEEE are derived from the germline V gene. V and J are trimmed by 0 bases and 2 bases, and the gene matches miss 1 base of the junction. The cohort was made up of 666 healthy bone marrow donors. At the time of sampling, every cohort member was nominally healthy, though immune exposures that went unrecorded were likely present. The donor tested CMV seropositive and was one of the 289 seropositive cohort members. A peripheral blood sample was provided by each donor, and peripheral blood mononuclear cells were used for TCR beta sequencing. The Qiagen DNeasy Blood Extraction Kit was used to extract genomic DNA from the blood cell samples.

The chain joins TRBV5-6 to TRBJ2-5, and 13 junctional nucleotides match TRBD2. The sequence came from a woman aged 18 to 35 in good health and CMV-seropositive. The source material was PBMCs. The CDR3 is CASSLVLAGGQETQYF. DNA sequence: TGTGCCAGCAGCTTGGTACTAGCGGGGGGGCAAGAGACCCAGTACTTC.